The present entry profiles one T cell receptor (beta chain) with its context. This clone's antigen is unknown. No much larger clone is present one base from it, and per-base qualities are unavailable. This same CDR3 is encoded by further DNA sequences in the sample. The library was generated by the immunoSEQ multiplex PCR assay. For the multiplex PCR, a mixture combining 60 forward primers for TCR Vbeta segments and 13 reverse primers for TCR Jbeta segments was used. The CDR3 region of rearranged TCR beta genes was amplified from genomic DNA by a multiplex PCR assay. The amplified TCR beta libraries were sequenced on the Illumina HiSeq System as 87-base-pair reads. From the authors' description of their analysis: A later analysis counted about 82 million unique TCR beta chains across the 666 repertoires, and roughly 9.9 million of these chains were shared by at least two donors. To remove PCR and sequencing errors, raw reads were error-corrected and collapsed into unique sequences using a nearest-neighbor algorithm that merged closely related sequences. Alignment of CDR3 sequences to IMGT reference sequences was used to assign V, D and J gene segments. For a sequence to be retained, a match of at least six nucleotides was required to both a V gene segment and a J gene segment. A rearrangement was called productive if the CDR3 had no stop codons and remained in frame with V and J, and every other rearrangement was called non-productive. CDR3 was defined according to IMGT convention as the region running from the second conserved V-encoded cysteine to the conserved J-encoded phenylalanine. The earlier analysis of 500 to 600 of the donors excluded sequences that lacked an unambiguous match to a single V gene segment. An earlier analysis of a few hundred of the donors called V segments functional above 56.7% productive rearrangements and segregating when the between-donor standard deviation exceeded 5%. A statistical classification framework was developed to diagnose cytomegalovirus status using the catalog of TCR beta chain sequences. V and J gene assignment, in a later analysis, came from comparing TCR nucleotide sequences with IMGT/GENE-DB human TR gene sequences. A later analysis assigned CDR3 sequences and most-parsimonious VDJ recombination scenarios with the TCRdist pipeline. In a later analysis, each TCR beta chain was defined by its CDR3 amino acid sequence together with its V-gene family, and reads lacking a unique V-gene family were excluded. As a way to deal with suspected cross-contamination and a sequencing artifact, a later analysis dropped hundreds of nucleotide sequences that were highly shared and had low generation probability. In a later analysis, a clonal expansion index was calculated for each public chain from normalized within-repertoire ranks of inferred template counts. Generation probabilities in a later analysis came from a VDJ recombination model fitted to out-of-frame rearrangements, and those results were checked against IGoR. A later analysis scored TCR-TCR, TCR-HLA and TCR-CMV co-occurrence with hypergeometric tests, applying a repertoire-size bias correction to TCR pairs. A later analysis estimated false discovery rates by permuting HLA or CMV assignments 20 times. In a later analysis, co-occurring TCRs were grouped with DBSCAN, and TCRdist sequence similarity was added when clustering was performed within HLA-allele-positive subsets. For co-occurrence clustering, repertoires with fewer than 30,000 or more than 120,000 public chains were excluded, along with four or five repertoires with anomalous nucleotide sharing. TCRdb carries this immuneACCESS record with in-frame sequences only. Its versions omit some clonotypes, under half of them owing to an unresolved V gene in the studies checked, with the rest unexplained. V, J and clone size derive from that table, while D and trimming were established from the DNA sequence. For this sample the table gives under 110,000 clones, of which 65% to 75% were detected only once. Together, the top ten hold roughly 3% of the sample.

This sample was included in a study of cytomegalovirus exposure and HLA in healthy donors (dated by TCRdb to 2016 to 2017). A note on the overall study: In an earlier analysis of approximately 500 of the donors, 250 to 300 Gb of sequence data and 90 million to 120 million unique TCR beta sequences from about 179 million T cells were reported. Alongside the repertoire data, information on donor age, sex, ethnicity and CMV serostatus was compiled. A separate validation cohort of 100 to 150 different subjects was used in addition to the roughly 700-subject first cohort. On average, roughly 250,000 unique TCR beta nucleotide sequences were sequenced per donor among 398 genotyped donors of the cohort, with roughly 20% of those sequences being non-productive. In the later analysis, no new phenotypic data were used to find candidate immune exposures; instead, reliance was placed on TCR beta sequences and their occurrence across donors. The study used immunosequencing to profile the T cell repertoires of more than 650 subjects and linked those repertoires to cytomegalovirus serostatus. Among the roughly 390 genotyped donors, approximately 81% belonged to the genetic ancestry cluster associated with self-reported Caucasian donors. To study patterns of TCR occurrence, a later analysis re-analyzed previously published TCR beta repertoires from under 750 donors and added high-resolution HLA genotyping. Roughly 300 gigabases of sequencing data and 75 million to 85 million unique TCR sequences made up an early release that covered approximately 620 HLA-typed donors. Because of strong linkage in the cohort, roughly five DR-DQ haplotypes were treated as single units for association and clustering. An earlier analysis of 587 of the donors used high-throughput TCR beta sequencing to judge whether each TCR beta V gene segment behaved as functional or pseudogenic. The study aimed to test whether cataloging public T cell receptors could reveal signatures of past pathogen exposure. A later genetic analysis took genome-wide SNP genotypes for 398 of the 666 donors and used that subset as a discovery cohort. Typing coverage differed by locus: A, B, C, DRB1 and DQB1 were typed in about 620-640 donors, DQA1 in 522, DPA1 in over 600, and DPB1 in around 440. All discovery cohort repertoires had been generated on a single sequencing platform. Both class I and class II loci were covered by HLA typing, at four-digit resolution. High-throughput TCR immunosequencing, statistical association of individual TCRs with disease status, and machine learning were combined to predict cytomegalovirus infection status.

V is cut back by 0 bases and J by 0 bases, with 3 bases in the junction unmatched. The CDR3 holds 16 amino acids from the cysteine to the phenylalanine. Only CDR3 DNA remains: 48 bases, in frame from the first base. The germline V gene provides CDR1 SGHRS and CDR2 YFSETQ. The study at large found these results: Compared with equally common non-associated chains, HLA-associated TCR beta chains in a later analysis were more clonally expanded and had lower generation probabilities. A cluster of highly shared sequence variants was judged likely to represent a technical artifact of the sequencing pipeline. According to a later analysis, most CMV-associated TCR beta chains appeared to be HLA-restricted, and the HLA associations seemed to be driven largely by CMV exposure. Sequencing depth was assumed to be roughly uniform across donors in the presence/absence analyses, though that assumption may not hold. The authors suggested that the approach could potentially be generalized to other disease states and immunological phenotypes. In a later analysis, several top co-occurrence clusters were reported to appear linked to parvovirus B19, influenza, CMV and Epstein-Barr virus. In both the original and validation cohorts, the classifier was reported to diagnose cytomegalovirus status with high specificity and sensitivity. In vitro tests confirmed that three of the cytomegalovirus-associated TCR beta chains recognize cytomegalovirus antigens. Specific HLA alleles were associated with around 18,000 TCR beta sequences at a false discovery rate of 0.05 in a later analysis. Because HLA typing was unavailable for some donors at each locus, only the typed subset was used in association tests. Only TCR beta chains were sequenced in this cohort, and the absence of alpha or paired-chain data limited detectable features. A further reported finding was that TCR beta sequences accurately predicted the HLA-A and HLA-B alleles for most subjects in the first cohort. Broadly in line with IMGT annotations, most TCR beta V segments showed up in productive rearrangements about 87% or about 30% of the time in an earlier analysis of several hundred of the donors. According to a later analysis, TCR association rates differed among HLA loci, with DRB1 alleles showing the most associated TCRs and HLA-C alleles showing the fewest. Some IMGT-functional V segments, including TRBV6-2 and TRBV6-3, could not be distinguished by the 87-base-pair reads and were therefore excluded. Immune exposure information for the cohort was limited to CMV serostatus. In a later genetic analysis, a missense DCLRE1C variant was associated with V-gene and J-gene trimming of TCR beta chains, and the association was replicated in an independent cohort. Linkage disequilibrium might explain the correlated functional status among segregating V segments, but an unknown experimental factor could not be excluded. Compared with the approximately 710-donor mean, donors in an Asian-associated ancestry cluster had fewer N-insertions in productive TCRs, according to a later genetic analysis. The earlier analysis of 450 to 700 of the donors excluded about 16 rarely observed V segments, including chromosome 9 orphons, because counts were too low. In the study, roughly 160 TCR beta chains were listed as associated with cytomegalovirus. While some public TCRs were present in many individuals, most TCR sequences turned up only very rarely across donors. Strong co-occurrence of HLA alleles, especially DR and DQ, made assigning TCR associations to individual alleles difficult.

The cohort consisted of 666 healthy bone marrow donors. At the time of sampling, every cohort member was nominally healthy, though immune exposures that went unrecorded were likely present. The donor tested CMV seronegative and was one of the 352 seronegative cohort members. A peripheral blood sample was collected from each donor, and TCR beta sequencing was performed on peripheral blood mononuclear cells. Genomic DNA was extracted from the blood cell samples with the Qiagen DNeasy Blood Extraction Kit. The chain joins TRBV5-1 to TRBJ2-3; TRBD2 fits 8 bases in the junction. This TCR derives from a female donor in good health and CMV-seronegative. The sample comprised PBMCs. The nucleotides are TGCGCCAGCAGCTTGGCGGGAGGGCCTAGCACAGATACGCAGTATTTT. Translated, it gives CASSLAGGPSTDTQYF. Full variable domain (CDR3 extended with the reference TRBV5-1 and TRBJ2-3 proteins): KAGVTQTPRYLIKTRGQQVTLSCSPISGHRSVSWYQQTPGQGLQFLFEYFSETQRNKGNFPGRFSGRQFSNSRSEMNVSTLELGDSALYLCASSLAGGPSTDTQYFGPGTRLTVL.